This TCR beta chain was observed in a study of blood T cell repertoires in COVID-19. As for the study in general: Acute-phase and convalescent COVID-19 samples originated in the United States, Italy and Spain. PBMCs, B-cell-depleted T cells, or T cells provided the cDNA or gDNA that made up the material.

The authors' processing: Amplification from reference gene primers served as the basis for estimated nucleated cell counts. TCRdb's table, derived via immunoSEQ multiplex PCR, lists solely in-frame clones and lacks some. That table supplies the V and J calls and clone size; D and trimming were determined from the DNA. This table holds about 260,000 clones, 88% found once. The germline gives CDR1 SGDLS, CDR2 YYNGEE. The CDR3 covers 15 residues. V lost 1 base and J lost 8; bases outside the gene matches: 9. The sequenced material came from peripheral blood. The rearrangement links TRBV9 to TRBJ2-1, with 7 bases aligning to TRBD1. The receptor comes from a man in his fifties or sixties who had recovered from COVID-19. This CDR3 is CASSVSGGTVDEQFF. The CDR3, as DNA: TGTGCCAGCAGCGTAAGTGGTGGGACAGTAGATGAGCAGTTCTTC.